This T cell receptor (beta chain) was profiled in a study of control samples from healthy donors and cancer patients. V lost 5 bases to trimming and J lost 0 bases; unmatched junction nucleotides: 7. Germline lookup yields CDR1 KGHSH and CDR2 LQKENI. The CDR3 runs 18 residues. The protocol was immunoSEQ multiplex PCR, while the TCRdb copy is restricted to in-frame clones and leaves out a portion. The data hold about 22,000 clones, with approximately 80% observed a single time. The receptor's source is a man in his 60s with head and neck cancer. Material: PBMCs. This rearrangement joins TRBV18 to TRBJ2-6, with TRBD1 identical over 10 bases. CDR3 loop: CASSTDRGGASGANVLTF. In nucleotides, the CDR3 is TGTGCCAGCTCAACGGACAGGGGGGGGGCCTCTGGGGCCAACGTCCTGACTTTC.